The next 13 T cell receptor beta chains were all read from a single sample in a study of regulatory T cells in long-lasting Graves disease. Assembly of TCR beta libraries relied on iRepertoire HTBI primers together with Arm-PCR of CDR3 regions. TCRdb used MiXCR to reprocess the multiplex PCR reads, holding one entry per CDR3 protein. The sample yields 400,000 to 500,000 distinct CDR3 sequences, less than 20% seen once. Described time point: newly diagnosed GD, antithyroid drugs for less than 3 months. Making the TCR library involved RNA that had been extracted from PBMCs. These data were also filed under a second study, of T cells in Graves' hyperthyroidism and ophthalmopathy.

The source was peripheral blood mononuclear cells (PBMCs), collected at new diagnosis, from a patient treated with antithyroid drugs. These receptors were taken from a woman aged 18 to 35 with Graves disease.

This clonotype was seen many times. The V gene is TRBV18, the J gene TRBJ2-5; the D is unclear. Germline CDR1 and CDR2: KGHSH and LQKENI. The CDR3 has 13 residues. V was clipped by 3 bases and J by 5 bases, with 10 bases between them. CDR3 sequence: CASSPMSHETQYF. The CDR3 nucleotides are TGTGCCAGCTCACCCATGAGCCATGAGACCCAGTACTTC.

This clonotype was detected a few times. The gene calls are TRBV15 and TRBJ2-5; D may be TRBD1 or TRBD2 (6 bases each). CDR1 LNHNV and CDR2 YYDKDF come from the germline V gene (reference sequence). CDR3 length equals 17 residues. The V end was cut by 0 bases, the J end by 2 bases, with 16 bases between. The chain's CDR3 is CATSRDPGGGLQETQYF. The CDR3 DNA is TGTGCCACCAGCAGAGATCCCGGGGGCGGATTACAAGAGACCCAGTACTTC.

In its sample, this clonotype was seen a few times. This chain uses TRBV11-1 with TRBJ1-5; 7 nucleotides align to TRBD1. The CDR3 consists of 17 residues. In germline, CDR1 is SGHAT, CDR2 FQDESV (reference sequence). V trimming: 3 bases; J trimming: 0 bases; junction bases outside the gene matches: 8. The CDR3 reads CASSLKDRADSNQPQHF. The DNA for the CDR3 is TGTGCCAGCAGCTTGAAAGACAGGGCCGATAGCAATCAGCCCCAGCATTTT.

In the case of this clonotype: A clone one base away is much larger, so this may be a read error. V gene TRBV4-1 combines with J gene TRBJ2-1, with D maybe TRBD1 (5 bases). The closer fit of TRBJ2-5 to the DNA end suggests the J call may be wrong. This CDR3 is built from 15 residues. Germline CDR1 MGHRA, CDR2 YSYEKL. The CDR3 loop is CASSQARGVWQTQYF. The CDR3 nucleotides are TGCGCCAGCAGCCAAGCTAGGGGCGTTTGGCAGACCCAGTACTTC.

DNA for the CDR3: TGTGCCAGCAGCCCGGGGACCGAGTTCTTC. Protein sequence: CASSPGTEFF. This chain joins TRBV5-8 and TRBJ2-1; the D call may be TRBD1 or TRBD2 (5 bases each). Germline loops: CDR1 SGHTS, CDR2 YDEGEE. The CDR3 has 10 residues. V was cut by 4 bases and J by 14 bases, with 10 bases left in between.

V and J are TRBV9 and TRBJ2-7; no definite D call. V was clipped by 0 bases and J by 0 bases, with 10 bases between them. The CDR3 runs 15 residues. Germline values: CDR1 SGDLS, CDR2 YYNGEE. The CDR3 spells CASSVGLTPSYEQYF. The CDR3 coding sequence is TGTGCCAGCAGCGTAGGGCTAACCCCCTCCTACGAGCAGTACTTC. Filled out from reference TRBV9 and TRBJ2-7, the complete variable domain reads DSGVTQTPKHLITATGQRVTLRCSPRSGDLSVYWYQQSLDQGLQFLIQYYNGEERAKGNILERFSAQQFPDLHSELNLSSLELGDSALYFCASSVGLTPSYEQYFGPGTRLTVT.

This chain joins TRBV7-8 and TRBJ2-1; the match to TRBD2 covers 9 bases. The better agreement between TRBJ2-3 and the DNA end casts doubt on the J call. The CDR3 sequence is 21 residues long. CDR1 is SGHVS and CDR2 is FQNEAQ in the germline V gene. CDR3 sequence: CASSSPPTRGGLAGMLKTQYF. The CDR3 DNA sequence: TGTGCCAGCAGCTCCCCCCCCACCAGGGGTGGGCTAGCGGGAATGTTAAAGACGCAGTATTTT.

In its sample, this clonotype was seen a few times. The CDR3: CASSFRVTPAAETQYF. CDR3 bases: TGTGCCAGCAGCTTTCGGGTCACCCCGGCTGCAGAGACCCAGTACTTC. This rearrangement joins TRBV11-1 to TRBJ2-5; D gene uncertain. Germline V gene data show CDR1 as SGHAT and CDR2 as FQDESV (reference sequence). With 3 bases removed from V and 4 bases from J, the gap between germline ends came to 18 bases. The CDR3 has 16 amino acids.

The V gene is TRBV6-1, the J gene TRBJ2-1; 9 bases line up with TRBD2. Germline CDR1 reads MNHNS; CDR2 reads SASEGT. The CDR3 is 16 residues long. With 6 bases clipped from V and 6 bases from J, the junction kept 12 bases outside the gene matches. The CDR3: CASRDVSGRPTNEQFF. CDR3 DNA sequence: TGTGCCAGCAGAGACGTTAGCGGGAGACCTACCAATGAGCAGTTCTTC.

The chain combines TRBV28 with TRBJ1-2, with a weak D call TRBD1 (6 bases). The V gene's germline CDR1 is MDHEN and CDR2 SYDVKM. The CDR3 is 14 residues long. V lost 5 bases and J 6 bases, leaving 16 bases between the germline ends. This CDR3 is CASSPRLQGNGYTF. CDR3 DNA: TGTGCCAGCAGTCCCAGATTACAGGGAAATGGCTACACCTTC.

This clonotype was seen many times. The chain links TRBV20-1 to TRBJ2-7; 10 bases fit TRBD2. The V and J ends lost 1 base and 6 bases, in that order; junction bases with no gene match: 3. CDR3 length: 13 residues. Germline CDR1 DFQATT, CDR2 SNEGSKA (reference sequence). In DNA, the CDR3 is TGCAGTGCTAGAGCTAGCGGGAGAGTCGAGCAGTACTTC. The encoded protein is CSARASGRVEQYF.

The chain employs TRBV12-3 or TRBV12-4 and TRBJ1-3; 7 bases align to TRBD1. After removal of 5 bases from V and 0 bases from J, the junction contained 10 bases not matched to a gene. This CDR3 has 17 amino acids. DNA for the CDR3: TGTGCCAGCAGTCCCAAGGACAGGATCAACTCTGGAAACACCATATATTTT. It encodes CASSPKDRINSGNTIYF.

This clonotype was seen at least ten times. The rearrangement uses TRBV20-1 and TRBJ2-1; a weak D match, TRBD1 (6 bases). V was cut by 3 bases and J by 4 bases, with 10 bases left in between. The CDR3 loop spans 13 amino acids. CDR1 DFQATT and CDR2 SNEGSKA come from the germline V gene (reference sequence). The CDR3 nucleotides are TGCAGTGCTAGGTACAGGGCATACAATGAGCAGTTCTTC. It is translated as CSARYRAYNEQFF.